Following are 2 T cell receptor beta chains from one sample sequenced in a study of T-cell memory formation after mild COVID-19. TCRdb independently ran MiXCR on the 5' RACE reads; one entry per CDR3 protein. The data show some 450,000 distinct CDR3 sequences, with more than 15% seen just once and around a fifth held by the top ten. The specimen sequenced was PBMCs or a T cell subset sorted from them (not recorded which). The receptors originated from a man aged 18 to 35 who had mild COVID-19 (a few samples of this study predate the infection). Cell type and time point are not known.

J is TRBJ2-3 and V is TRBV6-2 or TRBV6-3; perhaps D is TRBD1 or TRBD2 (5 bases each). Germline CDR1 MNHEY, CDR2 SVGEGT. Trimming removed 2 bases at V and 8 bases at J, with 11 bases between. The CDR3 extends over 13 amino acids. CDR3 nucleotides: TGTGCCAGCAGTTACCCAGGGACCCCTACGCAGTATTTT. Translating it yields CASSYPGTPTQYF.

The gene calls are TRBV11-2 and TRBJ2-7; weak D call: TRBD1 (5 bases). Germline V gene lookup returns CDR1 SGHAT and CDR2 FQNNGV. The V gene lost 5 bases and the J gene lost 1 base, with 12 bases spanning the gap. The CDR3 totals 14 residues. The DNA of the CDR3 is TGTGCCAGCAGCCTGGTGGACACGTCCTACGAGCAGTACTTC. Amino acids: CASSLVDTSYEQYF.